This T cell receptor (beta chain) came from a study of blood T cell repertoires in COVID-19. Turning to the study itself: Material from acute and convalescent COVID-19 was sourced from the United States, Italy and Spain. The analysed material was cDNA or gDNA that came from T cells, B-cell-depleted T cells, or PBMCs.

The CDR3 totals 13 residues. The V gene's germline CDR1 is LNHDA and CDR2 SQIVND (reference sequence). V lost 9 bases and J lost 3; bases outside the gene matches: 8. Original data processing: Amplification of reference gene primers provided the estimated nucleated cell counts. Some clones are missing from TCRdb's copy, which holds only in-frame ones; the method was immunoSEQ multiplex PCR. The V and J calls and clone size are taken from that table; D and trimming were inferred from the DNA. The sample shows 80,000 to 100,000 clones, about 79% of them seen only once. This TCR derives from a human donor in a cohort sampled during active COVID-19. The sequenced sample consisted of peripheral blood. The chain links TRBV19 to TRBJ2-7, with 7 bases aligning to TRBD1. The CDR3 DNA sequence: TGTGCCAGAGATGACAGGGCTAACTACGAGCAGTACGTC. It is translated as CARDDRANYEQYV.